The clone carrying this T cell receptor (beta chain) was seen once. This CDR3 is built from 14 residues. The V end was cut by 7 bases, the J end by 8 bases, with 15 bases between. Germline V gene lookup returns CDR1 MDHEN and CDR2 SYDVKM. The sample belongs to a study of blood T cell repertoires in COVID-19. Study summary: Samples taken during acute and convalescent COVID-19 were collected in the United States, Italy and Spain. Nucleic acid was either cDNA or gDNA, and it came from T cells, B-cell-depleted T cells, or PBMCs.

Participants were aged about 18 to 95 years, lived in around 22 US areas, and enrolled virtually. Assay: immunoSEQ multiplex PCR; the TCRdb copy retains only in-frame clones and omits some. The sample contains under 250,000 clones, over 75% of which appear only once. This TCR was sampled from a woman in her late teens or twenties in a cohort exposed to, infected with or recovered from COVID-19 (not recorded which). Sequencing was performed on PBMCs or T cells enriched from blood (not recorded which). The chain employs TRBV28 and TRBJ1-6; D gene uncertain. The CDR3: CASTLGRMYSPLHF. CDR3 nucleotide sequence: TGTGCCAGCACCCTCGGCAGGATGTATTCACCCCTCCACTTT. Based on the CDR3 plus reference TRBV28 and TRBJ1-6, the full variable domain is DVKVTQSSRYLVKRTGEKVFLECVQDMDHENMFWYRQDPGLGLRLIYFSYDVKMKEKGDIPEGYSVSREKKERFSLILESASTNQTSMYLCASTLGRMYSPLHFGNGTRLTVT.